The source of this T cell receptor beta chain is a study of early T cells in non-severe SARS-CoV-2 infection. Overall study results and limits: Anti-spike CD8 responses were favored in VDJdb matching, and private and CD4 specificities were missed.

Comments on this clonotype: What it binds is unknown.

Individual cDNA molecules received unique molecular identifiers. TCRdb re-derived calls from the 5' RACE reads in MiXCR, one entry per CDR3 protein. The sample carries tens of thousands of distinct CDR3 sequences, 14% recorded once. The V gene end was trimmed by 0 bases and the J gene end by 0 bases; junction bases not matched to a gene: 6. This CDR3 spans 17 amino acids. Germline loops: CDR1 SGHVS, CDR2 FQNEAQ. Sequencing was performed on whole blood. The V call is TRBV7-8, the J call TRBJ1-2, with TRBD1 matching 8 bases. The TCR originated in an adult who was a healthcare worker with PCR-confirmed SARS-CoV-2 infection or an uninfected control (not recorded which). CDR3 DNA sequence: TGTGCCAGCAGCTTAGCCCCTGGACAGGGTCCTAACTATGGCTACACCTTC. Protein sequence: CASSLAPGQGPNYGYTF. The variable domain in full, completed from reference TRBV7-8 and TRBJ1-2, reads GAGVSQSPRYKVAKRGQDVALRCDPISGHVSLFWYQQALGQGPEFLTYFQNEAQLDKSGLPSDRFFAERPEGSVSTLKIQRTQQEDSAVYLCASSLAPGQGPNYGYTFGSGTRLTVV.